What follows are 10 T cell receptor beta chains derived from one specimen sequenced in a study of graft-versus-host responses after intestinal transplantation (dated by TCRdb to about 2021). The receptor library was made with the immunoSEQ multiplex PCR assay. This immuneACCESS table, as held by TCRdb, lists in-frame sequences with V and J called but not all clones. Of the missing ones, under half trace to an unresolved V gene in checked studies; the others have no known cause. The sample yields about 110,000 clones; roughly 93% were counted once. 0.4% to 0.55% of the sample is taken by the ten largest. In the paper's terms, the time point label means: cells obtained before transplantation from donor or recipient. The antigens these receptors bind are not known. The sequencing used unstimulated CD8+ T cells sorted from spleen or lymph node cells, collected before intestinal transplant. The receptors were gathered from a human donor who received an intestinal transplant.

As for this clone: One end of the junction fails to match germline, which may point to a read error. This chain links TRBV4-1 with TRBJ1-1; possible D gene TRBD1, 5 bases. The CDR3 is 14 residues long. Germline V gene sequence: CDR1 MGHRA, CDR2 YSYEKL. The CDR3 loop reads CASSQDYFGRSGKF. DNA for the CDR3: TGCGCCAGCAGCCAAGATTACTTCGGACGGTCAGGGAAGTTT.

V usage is TRBV2 and J usage is TRBJ2-3; a possible D gene is TRBD2 (6 bases). V was pared by 2 bases and J by 0 bases, with 9 bases between. This CDR3 has 15 residues. CDR1 and CDR2 from the germline V gene are SNHLY and FYNNEI. Written as DNA, the CDR3 is TGTGCCAGCAGTGAAAAGACTAGTAGCACAGATACGCAGTATTTT. Protein product: CASSEKTSSTDTQYF. Full variable domain (remainder filled in from reference TRBV2 and TRBJ2-3): EPEVTQTPSHQVTQMGQEVILRCVPISNHLYFYWYRQILGQKVEFLVSFYNNEISEKSEIFDDQFSVERPDGSNFTLKIRSTKLEDSAMYFCASSEKTSSTDTQYFGPGTRLTVL.

V is TRBV30 and J is TRBJ2-1; the D gene is possibly TRBD2 (6 bases). The length of the CDR3 is 12 residues. Trimming took off 7 bases at V and 7 bases at J, with 14 bases between the two ends. The germline gives CDR1 GTSNPN, CDR2 SVGIG (reference sequence). The CDR3 nucleotides are TGTGCCTTGGGTGTAGGGAGGAATGAGCAGTTCTTC. Amino acid sequence: CALGVGRNEQFF.

V usage is TRBV28 and J usage is TRBJ2-3, with 7 bases that match TRBD1. The CDR3 has 14 amino acids. Trimming at V came to 5 bases and at J to 1 base, leaving 3 bases not matched to a gene. Germline CDR1 reads MDHEN; CDR2 reads SYDVKM. CDR3 sequence (DNA): TGTGCCAGCAGTGTAGACAGGGGCACAGATACGCAGTATTTT. As protein: CASSVDRGTDTQYF.

This clone was seen only a few times. The chain recombines TRBV9 with TRBJ2-7; TRBD2 agrees at 14 bases. The V gene's germline CDR1 is SGDLS and CDR2 YYNGEE. V dropped 3 bases and J dropped 6; count of bases not matched to a gene: 5. CDR3 length equals 15 residues. CDR3 bases: TGTGCCAGCAGCGCCTCCGGGACTAGCGGGAGCGAGCAGTACTTC. Translating gives CASSASGTSGSEQYF.

V usage is TRBV13 and J usage is TRBJ2-7; TRBD2 matches at 9 bases. The CDR3 extends over 15 amino acids. V lost 4 bases to trimming and J lost 0 bases; unmatched junction nucleotides: 4. Germline V CDR1 and CDR2: PRHDT, FYEKMQ (reference sequence). The CDR3 DNA reads as TGTGCCAGCAGCTCCTCTAGCGGGACCTCCTACGAGCAGTACTTC. Its translation: CASSSSSGTSYEQYF.

CDR3 nucleotide sequence: TGTGCCAGCAGTTTGGGGGGCGAGCAGTACTTC. It yields the protein CASSLGGEQYF. The J gene is TRBJ2-7, the V gene TRBV28, with D possibly matching TRBD2 (6 bases). V lost 3 bases, J lost 6 bases, and 6 bases lay in between. This CDR3 has 11 residues. In germline, CDR1 is MDHEN, CDR2 SYDVKM.

The V and J genes are TRBV27 and TRBJ2-5; TRBD2 matches at 8 bases. This CDR3 region has 17 residues. CDR1 is MNHEY, CDR2 SMNVEV, per germline (reference sequence). The trim removed 6 bases at V and 2 bases at J, leaving 14 bases unmatched. The CDR3 DNA is TGTGCCAGCAGCCCCCAGTACGGCGGGAGGTTTCAAGAGACCCAGTACTTC. Residues: CASSPQYGGRFQETQYF.

The J gene is TRBJ1-1, the V gene TRBV27; D is perhaps TRBD1 (6 bases). The CDR3 runs 15 residues. V dropped 2 bases and J dropped 0 bases, with 10 bases sitting between them. Per the germline V gene, CDR1 is MNHEY and CDR2 is SMNVEV (reference sequence). The CDR3 is CASSLAGELNTEAFF. The CDR3 DNA sequence: TGTGCCAGCAGTTTAGCAGGGGAGTTGAACACTGAAGCTTTCTTT.

The rearrangement links TRBV27 to TRBJ2-7; 13 bases line up with TRBD2. CDR1 is MNHEY and CDR2 is SMNVEV in the germline V gene (reference sequence). The J segment lost 5 bases and the V segment lost 4 bases, leaving 2 bases of the junction unmatched. This CDR3 is 14 amino acids long. The CDR3 region has the DNA TGTGCCAGCAGTTGGGGGACTAGCGGGGACGAGCAGTACTTC. It specifies CASSWGTSGDEQYF.